The entry that follows covers one T cell receptor (beta chain) sequence. The antigen is undetermined. This sample is part of a study of PD-1 blockade in classical Hodgkin lymphoma. The CDR3 spans 17 residues. J was trimmed by 8 bases and V by 4 bases; bases with no gene match: 12. Germline V gene sequence: CDR1 SGHTA, CDR2 FQGNSA. Each and every patient relapsed after autologous stem cell transplantation, and patients got differing brentuximab vedotin exposure. Study findings and constraints: Some patients started nivolumab under 1 year after ASCT, and they were excluded.

The table came from immunoSEQ multiplex PCR; TCRdb's copy has only in-frame clones and leaves some out. Of around 65,000 clones detected, about 87% appear once; the ten largest clones hold approximately 12%. The sequenced sample was peripheral blood mononuclear cells (PBMCs), obtained at baseline. The chain has TRBV7-2 and TRBJ2-1; 12 bases are a match to TRBD2. This clonotype was sampled from a human donor with classical Hodgkin lymphoma. The CDR3 reads CASSSPPLAGGFYEQFF. The CDR3 bases are TGTGCCAGCAGCTCCCCCCCGCTAGCGGGGGGGTTCTATGAGCAGTTCTTC.